This T cell receptor (beta chain) was sequenced during a study of spatial heterogeneity in lung cancer. Time point indicated: blood at routine non-recurrence follow-up after resection. Trimming left V 4 bases short and J 5 bases short, with 13 bases between. Germline loops: CDR1 KGHDR, CDR2 SFDVKD. The CDR3 sequence is 14 residues long. This clonotype was detected many times. TCRdb fed the 5' RACE reads into MiXCR, producing one record per CDR3 protein. The repertoire holds roughly 18,000 distinct CDR3 sequences, with about 10% as singletons. The source was PBMCs, collected at follow-up. V gene TRBV24-1 combines with J gene TRBJ1-1; D not resolved. The origin of this receptor is a male donor with early-stage non-small cell lung cancer. CDR3 nucleotides: TGTGCCACCAGTGACCTTAAGGACGGGACTGAAGCTTTCTTT. This translates into CATSDLKDGTEAFF.